This TCR beta chain was obtained from a study of neurological immune-mediated disorders. General study points: One related-CDR3 cluster, identified by phylogenetic grouping, held the repertoires of 18 of 34 multiple sclerosis patients and was a possible signature. Expanded clones shared no identical CDR3 amino acid sequences across subjects, which suggested private TCR-beta repertoires in all groups.

The length of the CDR3 is 15 residues. V lost 1 base, J lost 4 bases, and 14 bases lay in between. The germline V gene encodes CDR1 SGHRS and CDR2 YFSETQ. Synthesis of cDNA used 5'RACE (with 10-nucleotide random UMIs). Each CDR3 protein is one row after TCRdb ran MiXCR on the 5' RACE reads. The sample contains tens of thousands of distinct CDR3 sequences, around 5.5% of which appear only once. This clonotype has ten or more counts. Its antigen is still unknown. The clonotype was recovered from a man aged 18 to 29 with multiple sclerosis. This chain links TRBV5-1 with TRBJ1-2, with D maybe TRBD1 (5 bases). The material sequenced was PBMCs. CDR3 sequence (DNA): TGCGCCAGCAGCTTGCTCCAGGGAGGTACCTATGGCTACACCTTC. It codes for CASSLLQGGTYGYTF.